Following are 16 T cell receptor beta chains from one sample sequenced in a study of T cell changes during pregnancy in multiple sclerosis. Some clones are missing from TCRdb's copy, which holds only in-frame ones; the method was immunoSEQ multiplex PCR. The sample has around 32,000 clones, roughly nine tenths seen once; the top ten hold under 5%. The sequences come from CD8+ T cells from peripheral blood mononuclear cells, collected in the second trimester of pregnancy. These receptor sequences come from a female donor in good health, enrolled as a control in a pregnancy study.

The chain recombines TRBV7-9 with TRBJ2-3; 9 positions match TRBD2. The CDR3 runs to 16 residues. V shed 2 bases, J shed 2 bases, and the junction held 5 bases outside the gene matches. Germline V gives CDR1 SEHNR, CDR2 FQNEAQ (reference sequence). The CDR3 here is CASSLSSGGFTDTQYF. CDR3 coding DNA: TGTGCCAGCAGCTTATCGAGCGGGGGGTTCACAGATACGCAGTATTTT.

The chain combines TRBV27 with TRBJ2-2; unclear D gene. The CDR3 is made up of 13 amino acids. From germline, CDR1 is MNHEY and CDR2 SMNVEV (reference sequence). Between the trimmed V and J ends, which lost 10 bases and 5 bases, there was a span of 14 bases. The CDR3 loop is CATMSYPTGELFF. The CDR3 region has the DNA TGTGCCACAATGTCCTACCCGACCGGGGAGCTGTTTTTT.

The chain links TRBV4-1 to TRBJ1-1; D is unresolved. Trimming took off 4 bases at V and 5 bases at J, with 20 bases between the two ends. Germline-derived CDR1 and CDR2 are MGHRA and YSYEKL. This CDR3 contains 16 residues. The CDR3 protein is CASSRQPSGSGTEAFF. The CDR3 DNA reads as TGCGCCAGCAGCCGCCAACCCTCGGGGAGCGGGACTGAAGCTTTCTTT.

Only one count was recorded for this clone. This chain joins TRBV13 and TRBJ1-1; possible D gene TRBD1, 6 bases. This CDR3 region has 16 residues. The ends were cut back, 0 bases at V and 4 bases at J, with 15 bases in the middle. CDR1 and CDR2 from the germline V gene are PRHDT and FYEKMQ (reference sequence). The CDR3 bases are TGTGCCAGCAGCTTAGGCTCCAGGACAGCAATCACTGAAGCTTTCTTT. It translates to CASSLGSRTAITEAFF. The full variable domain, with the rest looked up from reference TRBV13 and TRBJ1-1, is AAGVIQSPRHLIKEKRETATLKCYPIPRHDTVYWYQQGPGQDPQFLISFYEKMQSDKGSIPDRFSAQQFSDYHSELNMSSLELGDSALYFCASSLGSRTAITEAFFGQGTRLTVV.

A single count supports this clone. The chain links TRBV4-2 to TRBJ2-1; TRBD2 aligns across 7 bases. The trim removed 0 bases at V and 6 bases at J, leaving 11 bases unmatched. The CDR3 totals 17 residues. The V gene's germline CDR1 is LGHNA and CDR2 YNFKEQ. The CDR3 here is CASSQDLRGTYPNEQFF. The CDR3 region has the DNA TGTGCCAGCAGCCAAGATTTGCGGGGGACTTATCCCAATGAGCAGTTCTTC.

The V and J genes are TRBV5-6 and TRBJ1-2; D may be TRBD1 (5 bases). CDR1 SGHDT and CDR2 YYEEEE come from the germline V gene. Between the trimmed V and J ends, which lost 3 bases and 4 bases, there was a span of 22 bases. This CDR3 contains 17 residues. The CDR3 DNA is TGTGCCAGCAGCTACTGGACACCGGGCCCTTATCGCTATGGCTACACCTTC. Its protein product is CASSYWTPGPYRYGYTF.

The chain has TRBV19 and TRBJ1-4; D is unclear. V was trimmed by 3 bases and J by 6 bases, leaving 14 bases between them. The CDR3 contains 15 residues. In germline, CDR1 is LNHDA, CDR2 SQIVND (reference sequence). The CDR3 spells CASSILGRRDEKLFF. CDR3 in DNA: TGTGCCAGTAGTATTCTCGGGAGGAGAGATGAAAAACTGTTTTTT.

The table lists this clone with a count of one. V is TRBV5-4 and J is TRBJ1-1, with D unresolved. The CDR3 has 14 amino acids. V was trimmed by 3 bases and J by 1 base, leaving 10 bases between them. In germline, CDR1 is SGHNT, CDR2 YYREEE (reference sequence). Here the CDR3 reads CASSSLTGNTEAFF. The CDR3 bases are TGTGCCAGCAGCTCCCTGACGGGGAACACTGAAGCTTTCTTT.

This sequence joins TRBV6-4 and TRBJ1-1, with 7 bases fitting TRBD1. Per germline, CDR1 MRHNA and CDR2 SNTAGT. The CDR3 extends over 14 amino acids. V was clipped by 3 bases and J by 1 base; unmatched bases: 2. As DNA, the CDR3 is TGTGCCAGCAGTGAGGGACAGACGAACACTGAAGCTTTCTTT. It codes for CASSEGQTNTEAFF.

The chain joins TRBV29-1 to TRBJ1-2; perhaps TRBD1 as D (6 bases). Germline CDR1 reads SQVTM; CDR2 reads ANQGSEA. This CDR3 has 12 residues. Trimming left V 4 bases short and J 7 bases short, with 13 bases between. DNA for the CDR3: TGCAGCGTTGTGGGCAGGGGCGGTGGCTACACCTTC. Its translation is CSVVGRGGGYTF.

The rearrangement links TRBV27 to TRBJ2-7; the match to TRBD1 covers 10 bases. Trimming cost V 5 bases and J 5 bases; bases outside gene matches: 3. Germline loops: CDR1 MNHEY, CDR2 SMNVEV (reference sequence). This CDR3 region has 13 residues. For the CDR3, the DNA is TGTGCCAGCAGTACAGGGACAGGGGACGAGCAGTACTTC. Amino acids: CASSTGTGDEQYF.

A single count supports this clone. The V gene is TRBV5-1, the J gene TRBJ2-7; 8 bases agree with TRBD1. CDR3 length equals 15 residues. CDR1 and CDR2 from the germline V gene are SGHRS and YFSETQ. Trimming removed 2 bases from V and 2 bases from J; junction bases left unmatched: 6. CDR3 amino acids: CASSFETGATYEQYF. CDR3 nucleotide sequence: TGCGCCAGCAGCTTCGAGACAGGGGCCACCTACGAGCAGTACTTC.

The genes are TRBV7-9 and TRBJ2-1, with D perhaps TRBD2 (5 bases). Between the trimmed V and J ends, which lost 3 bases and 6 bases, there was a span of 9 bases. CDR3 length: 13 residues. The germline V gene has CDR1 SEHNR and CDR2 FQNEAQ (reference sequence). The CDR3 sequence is CASSLGASNEQFF. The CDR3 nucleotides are TGTGCCAGCAGCTTGGGAGCCAGCAATGAGCAGTTCTTC.

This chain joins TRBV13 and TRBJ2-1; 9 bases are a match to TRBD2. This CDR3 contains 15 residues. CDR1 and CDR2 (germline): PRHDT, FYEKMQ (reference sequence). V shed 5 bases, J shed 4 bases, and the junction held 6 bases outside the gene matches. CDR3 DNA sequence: TGTGCCAGCAGCCCAAGTAGCGGGGGTTACAATGAGCAGTTCTTC. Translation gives CASSPSSGGYNEQFF.

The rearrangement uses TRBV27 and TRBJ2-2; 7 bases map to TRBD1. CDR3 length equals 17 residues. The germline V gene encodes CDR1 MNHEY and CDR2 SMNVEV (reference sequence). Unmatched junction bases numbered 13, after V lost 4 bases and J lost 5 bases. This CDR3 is CASSSTTDRVGTGELFF. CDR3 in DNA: TGTGCCAGCAGTTCAACCACCGACAGGGTAGGGACCGGGGAGCTGTTTTTT.

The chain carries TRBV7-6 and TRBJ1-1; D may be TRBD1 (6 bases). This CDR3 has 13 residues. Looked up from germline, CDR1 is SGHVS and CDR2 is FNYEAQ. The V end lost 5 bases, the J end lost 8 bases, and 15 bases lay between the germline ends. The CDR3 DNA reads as TGTGCCAGCAGCCCGGGACACACTACCGAAGCTTTCTTT. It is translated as CASSPGHTTEAFF.